The clone carrying this T cell receptor beta chain appeared once. These data belong to a study of technical replicates of blood from a few donors. Clones were sequenced by immunoSEQ multiplex PCR, and TCRdb holds only the in-frame ones, with some missing. The sample carries under 65,000 clones, 90% to 95% recorded once. From germline, CDR1 is SQVTM and CDR2 ANQGSEA. The CDR3 loop spans 12 amino acids. V was pared by 4 bases and J by 4 bases, with 2 bases of the junction left unmatched. The sequence came from a human donor in good health. Some clones in this sample may be carry-over from other donors' samples. Sequencing input: PBMCs. V usage is TRBV29-1 and J usage is TRBJ1-2, with TRBD1 matching over 8 bases. The CDR3 coding sequence is TGCAGCGTTGGACAGGGGTTCTATGGCTACACCTTC. Translated, it gives CSVGQGFYGYTF.